Each of the 7 T cell receptor beta chains below was sequenced from the same sample in a study of shared clonotypes between healthy human individuals. Some clones are missing from TCRdb's copy, which holds only in-frame ones; the method was immunoSEQ multiplex PCR. The sample yields around 1.4 million clones, less than 99% seen once. The sample comprised naive CD4+ T cells sorted from blood. The subset here: CD45RA+ positively selected. The receptor set was obtained from a young man in good health.

The chain employs TRBV9 and TRBJ2-1; 8 bases map to TRBD1. Germline lookup yields CDR1 SGDLS and CDR2 YYNGEE. V gave up 4 bases and J gave up 6 bases; unmatched junction bases: 15. The CDR3 contains 17 residues. The CDR3 loop is CASSLDRKGRGLNEQFF. The CDR3 bases are TGTGCCAGCAGCCTAGACAGGAAGGGCAGGGGGCTCAATGAGCAGTTCTTC.

The V and J genes are TRBV10-3 and TRBJ2-1; a weak D match, TRBD1 (6 bases). The CDR3 contains 14 residues. CDR1 ENHRY and CDR2 SYGVKD come from the germline V gene. The V and J ends lost 10 bases and 6 bases respectively, with 19 bases between them. The CDR3: CATTTGTVGNEQFF. The DNA of the CDR3 is TGTGCCACCACTACAGGGACGGTGGGCAATGAGCAGTTCTTC.

V and J are TRBV29-1 and TRBJ2-5; unclear D gene. This CDR3 has 12 amino acids. Germline V gene data show CDR1 as SQVTM and CDR2 as ANQGSEA. V dropped 6 bases and J dropped 2 bases, with 10 bases sitting between them. The CDR3 spells CSVLQHQETQYF. The CDR3 DNA follows: TGCAGCGTCCTACAGCATCAAGAGACCCAGTACTTC. The full variable domain, rest sourced from reference TRBV29-1 and TRBJ2-5, is SAVISQKPSRDICQRGTSLTIQCQVDSQVTMMFWYRQQPGQSLTLIATANQGSEATYESGFVIDKFPISRPNLTFSTLTVSNMSPEDSSIYLCSVLQHQETQYFGPGTRLLVL.

This chain connects TRBV7-9 to TRBJ2-7; TRBD2 matches 8 bases. CDR1 and CDR2 (germline): SEHNR, FQNEAQ (reference sequence). V lost 3 bases, J lost 3 bases, and 1 base stayed unmatched. The CDR3 contains 13 residues. The CDR3 loop reads CASSFSGNYEQYF. CDR3 nucleotides: TGTGCCAGCAGCTTTAGCGGGAACTACGAGCAGTACTTC.

The rearrangement joins TRBV13 to TRBJ2-3; 8 bases agree with TRBD1. This CDR3 contains 16 residues. CDR1 and CDR2 from the germline V gene are PRHDT and FYEKMQ (reference sequence). J was trimmed by 2 bases and V by 4 bases; bases with no gene match: 8. For the CDR3, the DNA is TGTGCCAGCAGCTCCCGGGGGACAGGATTCACAGATACGCAGTATTTT. Its protein is CASSSRGTGFTDTQYF.

This rearrangement joins TRBV7-2 to TRBJ2-5, with D unclear. CDR3 size: 14 residues. V lost 1 base, J lost 4 bases, and 10 bases lay in between. The germline CDR1 and CDR2 sequences are SGHTA and FQGNSA. This chain's CDR3 is CASSLVFGVETQYF. DNA for the CDR3: TGTGCCAGCAGCTTAGTTTTTGGAGTAGAGACCCAGTACTTC. The whole variable domain, remainder taken from reference TRBV7-2 and TRBJ2-5, is GAGVSQSPSNKVTEKGKDVELRCDPISGHTALYWYRQSLGQGLEFLIYFQGNSAPDKSGLPSDRFSAERTGGSVSTLTIQRTQQEDSAVYLCASSLVFGVETQYFGPGTRLLVL.

The chain carries TRBV7-9 and TRBJ2-5; the D is unclear. The CDR3 extends over 13 amino acids. Trimming shortened V by 3 bases and J by 0 bases, and 5 bases separated the two germline ends. CDR1 is SEHNR, CDR2 FQNEAQ, per germline (reference sequence). In DNA, the CDR3 is TGTGCCAGCAGCTTGGTCCACCAAGAGACCCAGTACTTC. Translation gives CASSLVHQETQYF. Supplemented by reference TRBV7-9 and TRBJ2-5, the full variable domain reads DTGVSQNPRHKITKRGQNVTFRCDPISEHNRLYWYRQTLGQGPEFLTYFQNEAQLEKSRLLSDRFSAERPKGSFSTLEIQRTEQGDSAMYLCASSLVHQETQYFGPGTRLLVL.